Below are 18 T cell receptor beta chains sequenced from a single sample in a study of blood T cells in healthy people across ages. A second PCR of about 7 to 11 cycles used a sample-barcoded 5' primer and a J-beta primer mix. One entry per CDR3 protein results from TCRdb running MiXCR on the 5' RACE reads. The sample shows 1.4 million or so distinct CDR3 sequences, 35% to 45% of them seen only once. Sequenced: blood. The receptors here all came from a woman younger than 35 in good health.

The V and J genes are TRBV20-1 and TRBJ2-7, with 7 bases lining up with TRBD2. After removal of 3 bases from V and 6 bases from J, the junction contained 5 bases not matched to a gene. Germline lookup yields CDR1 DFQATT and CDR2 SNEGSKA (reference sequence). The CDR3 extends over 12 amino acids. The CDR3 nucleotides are TGCAGTGCTAGTTGGGGGGGGAGCGAGCAGTACTTC. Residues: CSASWGGSEQYF.

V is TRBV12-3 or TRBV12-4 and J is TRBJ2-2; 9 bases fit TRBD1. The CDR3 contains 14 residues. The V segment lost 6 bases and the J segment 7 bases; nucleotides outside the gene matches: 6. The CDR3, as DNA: TGTGCCAGCAGGTCCGGGACAGGGATCGGGGAGCTGTTTTTT. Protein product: CASRSGTGIGELFF.

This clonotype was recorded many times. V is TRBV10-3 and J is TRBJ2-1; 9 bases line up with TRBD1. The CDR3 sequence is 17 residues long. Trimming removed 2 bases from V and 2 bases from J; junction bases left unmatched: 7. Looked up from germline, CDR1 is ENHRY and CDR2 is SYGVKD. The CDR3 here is CAISEPRRTGAYNEQFF. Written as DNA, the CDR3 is TGTGCCATCAGTGAGCCCCGGAGGACAGGGGCCTACAATGAGCAGTTCTTC.

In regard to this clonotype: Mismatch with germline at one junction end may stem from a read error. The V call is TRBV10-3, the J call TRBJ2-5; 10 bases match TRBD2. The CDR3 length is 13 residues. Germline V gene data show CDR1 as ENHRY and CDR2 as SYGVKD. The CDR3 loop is CATSESGLASQYF. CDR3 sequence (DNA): TGTGCCACCAGTGAGTCGGGACTAGCGTCGCAGTACTTC.

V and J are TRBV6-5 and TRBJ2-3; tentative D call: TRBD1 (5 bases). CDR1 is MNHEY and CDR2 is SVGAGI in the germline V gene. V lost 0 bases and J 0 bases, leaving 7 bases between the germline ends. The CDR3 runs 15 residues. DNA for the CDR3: TGTGCCAGCAGTTACTCCAGGGCAAGCACAGATACGCAGTATTTT. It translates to CASSYSRASTDTQYF.

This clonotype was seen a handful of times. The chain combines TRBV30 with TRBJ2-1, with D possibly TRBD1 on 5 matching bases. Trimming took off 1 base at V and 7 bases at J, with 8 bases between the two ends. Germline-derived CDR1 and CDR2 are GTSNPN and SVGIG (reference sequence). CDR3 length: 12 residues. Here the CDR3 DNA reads TGTGCCTGGAGTGGTCAGGGTAATGAGCAGTTCTTC. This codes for CAWSGQGNEQFF.

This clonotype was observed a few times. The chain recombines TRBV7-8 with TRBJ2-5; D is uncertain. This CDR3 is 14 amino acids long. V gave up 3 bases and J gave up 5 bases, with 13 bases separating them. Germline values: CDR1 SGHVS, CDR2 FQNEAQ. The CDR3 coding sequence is TGTGCCAGCAGCTTGTCTCGGAGAGGCGAGACCCAGTACTTC. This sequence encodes CASSLSRRGETQYF.

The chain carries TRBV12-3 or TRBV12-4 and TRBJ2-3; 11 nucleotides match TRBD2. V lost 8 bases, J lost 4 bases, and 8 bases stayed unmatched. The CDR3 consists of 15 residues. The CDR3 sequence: CASYISGRAADTQYF. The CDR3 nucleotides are TGTGCCAGCTATATTAGCGGGAGGGCCGCAGATACGCAGTATTTT.

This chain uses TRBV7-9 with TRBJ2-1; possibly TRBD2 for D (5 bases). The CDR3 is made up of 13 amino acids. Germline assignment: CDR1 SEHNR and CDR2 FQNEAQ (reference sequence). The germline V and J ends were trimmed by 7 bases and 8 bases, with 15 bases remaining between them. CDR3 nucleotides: TGTGCCAGCACCCGAGGGCCGAAAGATGAGCAGTTCTTC. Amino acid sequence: CASTRGPKDEQFF. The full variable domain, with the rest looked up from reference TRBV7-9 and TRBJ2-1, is DTGVSQNPRHKITKRGQNVTFRCDPISEHNRLYWYRQTLGQGPEFLTYFQNEAQLEKSRLLSDRFSAERPKGSFSTLEIQRTEQGDSAMYLCASTRGPKDEQFFGPGTRLTVL.

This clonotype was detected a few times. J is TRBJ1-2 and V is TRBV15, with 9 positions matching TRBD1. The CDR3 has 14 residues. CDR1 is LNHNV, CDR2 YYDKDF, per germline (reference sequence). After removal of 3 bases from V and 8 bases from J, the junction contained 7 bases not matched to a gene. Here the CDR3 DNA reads TGTGCCACCAGCAGGCGGGACAGGGTAGCCGGCTACACCTTC. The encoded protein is CATSRRDRVAGYTF.

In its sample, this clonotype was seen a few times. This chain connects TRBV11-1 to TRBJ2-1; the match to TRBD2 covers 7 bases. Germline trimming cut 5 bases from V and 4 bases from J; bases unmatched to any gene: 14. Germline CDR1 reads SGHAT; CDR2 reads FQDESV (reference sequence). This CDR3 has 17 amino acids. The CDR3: CASSPTGGSGGYNEQFF. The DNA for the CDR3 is TGTGCCAGCAGCCCAACCGGGGGATCCGGGGGGTACAATGAGCAGTTCTTC.

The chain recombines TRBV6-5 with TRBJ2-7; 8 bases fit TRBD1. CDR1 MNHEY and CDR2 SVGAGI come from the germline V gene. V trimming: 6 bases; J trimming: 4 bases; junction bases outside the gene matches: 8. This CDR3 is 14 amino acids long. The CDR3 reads CASRPDRALYEQYF. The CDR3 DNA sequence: TGTGCCAGCAGACCGGACAGGGCGCTATACGAGCAGTACTTC.

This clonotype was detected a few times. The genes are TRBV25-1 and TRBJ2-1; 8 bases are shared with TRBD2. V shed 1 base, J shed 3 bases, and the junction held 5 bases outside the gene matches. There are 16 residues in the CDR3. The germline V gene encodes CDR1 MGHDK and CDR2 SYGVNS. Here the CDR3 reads CASSESGGRFYNEQFF. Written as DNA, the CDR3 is TGTGCCAGCAGTGAATCTGGCGGGAGGTTCTACAATGAGCAGTTCTTC.

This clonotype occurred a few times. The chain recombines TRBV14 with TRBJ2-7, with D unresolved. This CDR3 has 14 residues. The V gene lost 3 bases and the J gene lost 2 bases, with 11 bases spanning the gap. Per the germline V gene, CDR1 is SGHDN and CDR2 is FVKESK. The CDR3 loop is CASSHDTRTYEQYF. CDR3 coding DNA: TGTGCCAGCAGCCACGATACACGAACCTACGAGCAGTACTTC.

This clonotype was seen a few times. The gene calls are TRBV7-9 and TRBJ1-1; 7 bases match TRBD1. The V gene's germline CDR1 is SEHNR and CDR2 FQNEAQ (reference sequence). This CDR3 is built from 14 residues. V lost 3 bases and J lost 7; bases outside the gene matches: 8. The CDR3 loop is CASSLGRGQGEAFF. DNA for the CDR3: TGTGCCAGCAGCTTGGGAAGGGGGCAGGGTGAAGCTTTCTTT.

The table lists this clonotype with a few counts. CDR3 nucleotide sequence: TGTGCCAGCAGCAATGAGGGCAACCTAGCCGCCGCTGAGCAGTTCTTC. It translates to CASSNEGNLAAAEQFF. This rearrangement joins TRBV21-1 to TRBJ2-1; the table's TRBD2 call for D was not verified on the DNA. TRBV21-1 is listed as a pseudogene. The CDR3 sequence is 16 residues long.

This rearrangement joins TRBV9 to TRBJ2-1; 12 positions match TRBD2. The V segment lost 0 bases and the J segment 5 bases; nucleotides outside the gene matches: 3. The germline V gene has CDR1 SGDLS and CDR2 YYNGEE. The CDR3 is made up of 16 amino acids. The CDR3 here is CASSVALAGGDNEQFF. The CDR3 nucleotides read TGTGCCAGCAGCGTAGCTCTAGCGGGAGGGGACAATGAGCAGTTCTTC.

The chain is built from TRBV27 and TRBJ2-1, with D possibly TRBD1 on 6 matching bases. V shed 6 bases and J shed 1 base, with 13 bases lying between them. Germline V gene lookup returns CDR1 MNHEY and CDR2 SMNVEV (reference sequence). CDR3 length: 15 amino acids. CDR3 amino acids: CASSFTGKSYNEQFF. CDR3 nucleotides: TGTGCCAGCAGCTTTACAGGGAAATCCTACAATGAGCAGTTCTTC.